The 20 T cell receptor beta chains in this list originate from one sample, sequenced in a study of blood T cells in healthy people across ages. Primers used in a second PCR of roughly 7 to 12 cycles were a sample-barcoded 5' primer and a J-beta primer mix. MiXCR was run by TCRdb on the 5' RACE reads, yielding one entry per CDR3 protein. The sample holds 1.5 million or so distinct CDR3 sequences, approximately 43% seen once. Sequenced material: blood. The receptor source for this set is a woman between 18 and 29 years old in good health.

This clonotype turned up a few times. This rearrangement joins TRBV28 to TRBJ2-5; no firm D call. This CDR3 comprises 13 residues. V shed 6 bases and J shed 2 bases, with 10 bases lying between them. Germline CDR1 and CDR2: MDHEN and SYDVKM. The CDR3 sequence is CASRSGTQETQYF. CDR3 coding DNA: TGTGCCAGCAGGTCGGGCACTCAAGAGACCCAGTACTTC.

V usage is TRBV28 and J usage is TRBJ2-1; no definite D call. The J call could be wrong; TRBJ2-7 is a better fit for the DNA end. The CDR3 has 15 amino acids. Germline lookup yields CDR1 MDHEN and CDR2 SYDVKM. CDR3 nucleotides: TGTGCCAGCACCCCATACCTGAGTGGGTACAATGAGCAGTACTTC. Translation gives CASTPYLSGYNEQYF.

This clonotype was observed a handful of times. The chain is built from TRBV5-1 and TRBJ2-2; D call uncertain. Trimming took 0 bases from V and 4 from J, leaving 7 bases between them. Germline values: CDR1 SGHRS, CDR2 YFSETQ. The CDR3 covers 14 residues. The CDR3 coding sequence is TGCGCCAGCAGCTTGGGGCATACCACCGGGGAGCTGTTTTTT. Translation gives CASSLGHTTGELFF.

This clonotype was recorded a few times. The chain links TRBV6-2 or TRBV6-3 to TRBJ2-5; 7 bases agree with TRBD1. Near its end, the DNA agrees better with TRBJ2-7, so the J call may be wrong. Looked up from germline, CDR1 is MNHEY and CDR2 is SVGEGT. The CDR3 spans 13 residues. In nucleotides, the CDR3 is TGTGCCAGCAGTATACAGGGGAACCACGAGCAGTACTTC. Protein: CASSIQGNHEQYF.

The rearrangement links TRBV2 to TRBJ1-1; 10 bases agree with TRBD1. The CDR3 has 14 residues. Trimming at V came to 4 bases and at J to 5 bases, leaving 4 bases not matched to a gene. CDR1 and CDR2 (germline): SNHLY, FYNNEI. CDR3 bases: TGTGCCAGCAGTGGGGGACAGGGGCAGACTGAAGCTTTCTTT. This gives the protein CASSGGQGQTEAFF.

Comments on this clonotype: An end of the junction differs from the germline gene, which may be a read error. The V call is TRBV14, the J call TRBJ2-3; D perhaps matches TRBD2 (6 bases). CDR3 length: 14 residues. Germline V gene sequence: CDR1 SGHDN, CDR2 FVKESK. CDR3 DNA sequence: TGTGTCAGCAGCCAAGAAGGGGCGGGGGATACGCAGTATTTT. The encoded protein is CVSSQEGAGDTQYF.

In this sample, this clonotype turned up once. The chain employs TRBV7-2 and TRBJ2-3; perhaps TRBD1 as D (6 bases). V was shortened by 6 bases and J by 2 bases, with 18 bases between the two germline ends. CDR3 length equals 16 residues. The germline CDR1 and CDR2 sequences are SGHTA and FQGNSA. The CDR3 reads CASRLQGYTYTDTQYF. The CDR3 bases are TGTGCCAGCAGACTCCAGGGGTACACATACACAGATACGCAGTATTTT.

About this clonotype: A much larger clone lies a single base off, so this may be a read error. The chain is built from TRBV12-3 or TRBV12-4 and TRBJ2-5; 10 nucleotides line up with TRBD1. The last part of the DNA fits TRBJ2-7 better; the J call may be wrong. The CDR3 extends over 16 amino acids. CDR3 coding DNA: TGTGCCAGCAGTCCAGAGGACAGGGGGTACATCTACGAGCAGTACTTC. This codes for CASSPEDRGYIYEQYF.

This chain uses TRBV14 with TRBJ2-7, with TRBD2 matching 7 bases. V lost 1 base to trimming and J lost 4 bases; unmatched junction nucleotides: 7. Germline CDR1 reads SGHDN; CDR2 reads FVKESK. The CDR3 runs 15 residues. The CDR3, as DNA: TGTGCCAGCAGCCAAGGGCGCGGGGGACCATACGAGCAGTACTTC. This encodes CASSQGRGGPYEQYF.

A word on this clonotype: No conserved phenylalanine or tryptophan is present at the end of the CDR3, so a read error is the likely explanation. This CDR3 is CASSSPGQATYEQYL. The CDR3 bases are TGTGCCAGCAGTTCCCCGGGACAGGCAACCTACGAGCAGTACTTG. This sequence joins TRBV12-3 or TRBV12-4 and TRBJ2-7, with TRBD1 matching 8 bases. The CDR3 has 15 amino acids. The V segment lost 4 bases and the J segment 2 bases; nucleotides outside the gene matches: 7.

The chain employs TRBV29-1 and TRBJ2-1; D might be TRBD2 (5 bases). Germline V lookup: CDR1 SQVTM, CDR2 ANQGSEA. The CDR3 has 13 residues. Trimming took off 4 bases at V and 4 bases at J, with 11 bases between the two ends. The CDR3 protein is CSVASTIYNEQFF. In DNA, the CDR3 is TGCAGCGTTGCTAGCACAATATACAATGAGCAGTTCTTC.

CDR3 sequence: CSVEEDTQRDGYTF. The CDR3 DNA reads as TGCAGCGTTGAAGAGGACACGCAAAGAGATGGCTACACCTTC. This sequence joins TRBV29-1 and TRBJ1-2; D possibly corresponds to TRBD1 (5 bases). Trimming pared 0 bases from V and 6 bases from J, leaving 14 bases between. Germline V gene sequence: CDR1 SQVTM, CDR2 ANQGSEA. The CDR3 covers 14 residues.

V is TRBV6-2 or TRBV6-3 and J is TRBJ2-3; D unresolved. The CDR3 has 12 amino acids. From germline, CDR1 is MNHEY and CDR2 SVGEGT. Trimming cost V 4 bases and J 4 bases, with 6 bases left between them. The CDR3, as DNA: TGTGCCAGCAGTTGTCGGGCAGATACGCAGTATTTT. This encodes CASSCRADTQYF.

The rearrangement uses TRBV11-2 and TRBJ2-5; D is ambiguous. The V and J ends lost 5 bases and 11 bases respectively, with 24 bases between them. Germline assignment: CDR1 SGHAT and CDR2 FQNNGV. The CDR3 contains 15 residues. This chain's CDR3 is CASSPAVGIYNEQYF. The DNA of the CDR3 is TGTGCCAGCAGCCCTGCCGTAGGGATCTACAATGAGCAGTACTTC.

The chain carries TRBV7-9 and TRBJ1-3; 10 positions match TRBD1. Per germline, CDR1 SEHNR and CDR2 FQNEAQ (reference sequence). V lost 5 bases and J lost 0; bases outside the gene matches: 16. The CDR3 is made up of 20 amino acids. CDR3 nucleotide sequence: TGTGCCAGCAGCCCACAGTGGGACAGGGGTTTCTCATTCTCTGGAAACACCATATATTTT. Translated, it gives CASSPQWDRGFSFSGNTIYF.

V and J are TRBV4-3 and TRBJ2-1, with D perhaps TRBD2 (6 bases). This CDR3 comprises 17 residues. Trimming removed 0 bases at V and 3 bases at J, with 15 bases between. Germline V lookup: CDR1 LGHNA, CDR2 YSLEER. CDR3 sequence: CASSQDGRVGGYNEQFF. In DNA, the CDR3 is TGCGCCAGCAGCCAAGATGGACGCGTGGGGGGCTACAATGAGCAGTTCTTC.

CDR3 sequence: CASSSLSGTSGSKGDEQYF. DNA of the CDR3: TGTGCCAGCTCAAGTCTTTCAGGGACTAGCGGGAGCAAGGGGGACGAGCAGTACTTC. The J gene is TRBJ2-4, the V gene TRBV18; TRBD2 agrees at 14 bases. The end of the DNA fits TRBJ2-7 better, so the J call may be wrong. In germline, CDR1 is KGHSH, CDR2 LQKENI. This CDR3 spans 19 amino acids.

This clonotype has only a few counts. The V and J genes are TRBV3-1 and TRBJ1-2; D uncertain. Germline values: CDR1 LGHDT, CDR2 YNNKEL (reference sequence). The CDR3 runs 13 residues. The V and J ends lost 1 base and 4 bases respectively, with 7 bases between them. The CDR3 sequence: CASSQARFYGYTF. The CDR3 DNA sequence: TGTGCCAGCAGCCAAGCAAGGTTCTATGGCTACACCTTC.

The table lists this clonotype with a few counts. The genes are TRBV24-1 and TRBJ2-1; 7 nucleotides match TRBD2. CDR3 length equals 14 residues. V was pared by 7 bases and J by 8 bases, with 10 bases of the junction left unmatched. CDR1 and CDR2 (germline): KGHDR, SFDVKD. The CDR3 region is CATSPLRGGHEQFF. CDR3 in DNA: TGTGCCACCAGCCCACTGCGCGGGGGTCATGAGCAGTTCTTC.

This sequence joins TRBV7-9 and TRBJ2-1; D remains unclear. Per germline, CDR1 SEHNR and CDR2 FQNEAQ (reference sequence). The CDR3 has 16 residues. Trimming took 1 base from V and 4 from J, leaving 14 bases between them. This CDR3 is CASSLGVAPLYNEQFF. The CDR3 nucleotides read TGTGCCAGCAGCTTAGGGGTCGCGCCCCTGTACAATGAGCAGTTCTTC. Full variable domain (missing parts from reference TRBV7-9 and TRBJ2-1): DTGVSQNPRHKITKRGQNVTFRCDPISEHNRLYWYRQTLGQGPEFLTYFQNEAQLEKSRLLSDRFSAERPKGSFSTLEIQRTEQGDSAMYLCASSLGVAPLYNEQFFGPGTRLTVL.